This T cell receptor beta chain was obtained from a study of blood T cell repertoires in COVID-19. Study context: The samples span acute and convalescent COVID-19 from the United States, Italy and Spain.

With 6 bases removed from V and 4 bases from J, the gap between germline ends came to 12 bases. The CDR3 is 13 residues long. CDR1 and CDR2 from the germline V gene are SGHNT and YYREEE (reference sequence). Generated by immunoSEQ multiplex PCR, the TCRdb table keeps only in-frame clones and is missing some. The sample has fewer than 40,000 clones, around nine tenths seen once. This clonotype originated in a woman older than 75 with active or convalescent COVID-19. The gene calls are TRBV5-4 and TRBJ2-3; D is possibly TRBD1 (6 bases). The sample comprised peripheral blood. The CDR3 loop reads CASTGATSDTQYF. The CDR3 bases are TGTGCCAGCACAGGGGCCACCTCAGATACGCAGTATTTT.